This T cell receptor beta chain was recovered during a study of neoadjuvant nivolumab and ipilimumab in lung cancer. Overall study results and limits: TCR richness and clonality were higher in tumors than adjacent uninvolved lung. Resected-tumor TCR richness correlated positively with pretherapy blood richness. TCR receptors were sequenced in few samples.

Sequenced by immunoSEQ multiplex PCR; TCRdb stores in-frame clones only, minus some. Of roughly 49,000 clones in the sample, approximately 90% were seen once. To note about this clone: What it recognizes is unknown.

V was clipped by 2 bases and J by 5 bases; unmatched bases: 6. The CDR3 runs 15 residues. In germline, CDR1 is SGHDN, CDR2 FVKESK. The receptor comes from an adult with non-small cell lung cancer. Some clones in this sample may be carry-over from other donors' samples. Sequencing used blood, obtained before neoadjuvant nivolumab, alone or with ipilimumab. The rearrangement joins TRBV14 to TRBJ1-1, with 9 positions matching TRBD1. The CDR3 loop is CASSQWGTGRTEAFF. The CDR3 nucleotides read TGTGCCAGCAGCCAATGGGGGACAGGGCGGACTGAAGCTTTCTTT.